What follows are 28 T cell receptor beta chains derived from one specimen sequenced in a study of shared clonotypes between healthy human individuals. As defined, naive CD8 cells were CD45RO-negative and positively selected for CCR7, with terminally differentiated effector memory CD45RA+ cells excluded. Sequencing used immunoSEQ multiplex PCR; TCRdb keeps in-frame clones, though not all of them. The table lists approximately 720,000 clones, roughly 94% of them singletons. Source material: naive CD8+ T cells sorted from blood. Receptors originate from a man between 25 and 39 years old in good health.

The chain has TRBV27 and TRBJ1-4; 9 nucleotides match TRBD1. Germline CDR1 is MNHEY and CDR2 is SMNVEV (reference sequence). The ends lost 6 bases at V and 8 bases at J; junction bases unmatched: 4. This CDR3 spans 13 amino acids. The CDR3 region has the DNA TGTGCCAGCAGCGGACAGGGGCGGGAAAAACTGTTTTTT. Translating it yields CASSGQGREKLFF.

The CDR3 is CASSLNSPGTPNSYEQYF. CDR3 DNA sequence: TGTGCCAGCAGTTTGAATTCCCCCGGGACGCCGAACTCCTACGAGCAGTACTTC. The chain recombines TRBV28 with TRBJ2-7, with D tentatively TRBD1 or TRBD2 (5 bases each). CDR1 MDHEN and CDR2 SYDVKM come from the germline V gene. The CDR3 has 18 residues. V shed 3 bases and J shed 0 bases, with 21 bases lying between them.

The chain is built from TRBV4-2 and TRBJ2-7, with D possibly being TRBD2 (6 bases). CDR1 and CDR2 from the germline V gene are LGHNA and YNFKEQ. V was shortened by 1 base and J by 3 bases, with 19 bases between the two germline ends. The CDR3 has 17 residues. The CDR3 loop reads CASSQASGLSSVYEQYF. CDR3 DNA: TGTGCCAGCAGCCAAGCCTCGGGACTCAGCTCGGTCTACGAGCAGTACTTC.

The chain joins TRBV27 to TRBJ2-1; no clear D gene. The CDR3 is made up of 15 amino acids. The germline V and J ends were trimmed by 3 bases and 1 base, with 10 bases remaining between them. The germline CDR1 and CDR2 sequences are MNHEY and SMNVEV (reference sequence). This CDR3 reads CASSFGHRSYNEQFF. The CDR3 DNA sequence: TGTGCCAGCAGTTTTGGGCACAGATCCTACAATGAGCAGTTCTTC.

The chain carries TRBV29-1 and TRBJ2-1; TRBD2 aligns across 8 bases. The V gene's germline CDR1 is SQVTM and CDR2 ANQGSEA. V was clipped by 3 bases and J by 1 base; unmatched bases: 14. The CDR3 runs 18 residues. CDR3 region: CSVDGRVDNPRSYNEQFF. The CDR3 coding sequence is TGCAGCGTTGACGGGAGGGTGGATAACCCAAGGTCCTACAATGAGCAGTTCTTC.

The chain couples TRBV29-1 to TRBJ1-5; D is uncertain. The V end lost 5 bases, the J end lost 0 bases, and 17 bases lay between the germline ends. Per the germline V gene, CDR1 is SQVTM and CDR2 is ANQGSEA. The CDR3 loop spans 16 amino acids. CDR3 in DNA: TGCAGCGTTCTGGTAAAGGGCAACTATAGCAATCAGCCCCAGCATTTT. Residues: CSVLVKGNYSNQPQHF. The full variable domain, completed using reference TRBV29-1 and TRBJ1-5, is SAVISQKPSRDICQRGTSLTIQCQVDSQVTMMFWYRQQPGQSLTLIATANQGSEATYESGFVIDKFPISRPNLTFSTLTVSNMSPEDSSIYLCSVLVKGNYSNQPQHFGDGTRLSIL.

This chain joins TRBV29-1 and TRBJ2-1; 9 bases match TRBD2. The CDR3 contains 13 residues. The J segment lost 8 bases and the V segment lost 4 bases, leaving 6 bases of the junction unmatched. Germline V gene sequence: CDR1 SQVTM, CDR2 ANQGSEA. CDR3 DNA: TGCAGCGTTGGGCTAGCGGGACTCTATGAGCAGTTCTTC. Translated: CSVGLAGLYEQFF.

The chain links TRBV4-1 to TRBJ2-3; no reliable D call. CDR1 MGHRA and CDR2 YSYEKL come from the germline V gene. Deletions cut 1 base from V and 2 bases from J, with 10 bases between. The CDR3 is made up of 15 amino acids. The CDR3 DNA sequence: TGCGCCAGCAGCCAAGTTGTATCCCCCACAGATACGCAGTATTTT. It is translated as CASSQVVSPTDTQYF.

As for this clone: Other DNA sequences in this sample translate to the same CDR3. The chain is built from TRBV6-6 and TRBJ1-2, with D perhaps matching TRBD1 (5 bases). The CDR3 totals 12 residues. Per germline, CDR1 MNHNY and CDR2 SVGAGI (reference sequence). Trimming stripped 6 bases from V and 3 bases from J, with 8 bases between. The CDR3 here is CASRGLDYGYTF. Written as DNA, the CDR3 is TGTGCCAGCAGGGGGCTGGACTATGGCTACACCTTC.

The chain links TRBV13 to TRBJ2-7; D is uncertain. The CDR3 contains 16 residues. V was trimmed by 5 bases and J by 0 bases, leaving 17 bases between them. Germline lookup yields CDR1 PRHDT and CDR2 FYEKMQ (reference sequence). The CDR3 DNA reads TGTGCCAGCAGCCAAGGACCAACCAGGCTCTCCTACGAGCAGTACTTC. Its translation is CASSQGPTRLSYEQYF.

This clone came up once. A much more abundant neighbour one base away suggests this may be a read error. Other nucleotide sequences in the sample specify the same CDR3. This sequence joins TRBV19 and TRBJ2-7, with 8 nucleotides matching TRBD2. Trimming took 2 bases from V and 3 from J; bases not matched to a gene: 0. Germline CDR1 is LNHDA and CDR2 is SQIVND (reference sequence). This CDR3 contains 13 residues. The CDR3 coding sequence is TGTGCCAGTAGTATACTAGCGGGCTACGAGCAGTACTTC. It translates to CASSILAGYEQYF.

The V call is TRBV28, the J call TRBJ2-7; D call uncertain. CDR1 and CDR2 (germline): MDHEN, SYDVKM. The V and J ends lost 2 bases and 2 bases respectively, with 10 bases between them. The CDR3 runs to 14 residues. The CDR3 region has the DNA TGTGCCAGCAGTTTAGAAAGTTCCCCCTACGAGCAGTACTTC. This codes for CASSLESSPYEQYF.

Worth noting for this clone: Distinct nucleotide sequences in the sample also encode this CDR3. This chain connects TRBV7-2 to TRBJ2-7; 11 nucleotides match TRBD2. The CDR3 has 13 residues. The germline CDR1 and CDR2 sequences are SGHTA and FQGNSA. V gave up 6 bases and J gave up 4 bases; unmatched junction bases: 2. CDR3 coding DNA: TGTGCCAGCAGTAGCGGGAGGGCATACGAGCAGTACTTC. Its protein is CASSSGRAYEQYF.

The table lists this clone with many counts. The chain is built from TRBV21-1 and TRBJ1-3; the table calls TRBD1, which could not be checked here. TRBV21-1 constitutes a pseudogene. The CDR3 extends over 17 amino acids. The CDR3 coding sequence is TGTGCCAGCAGCAAGAGAAGTGGCGACATACCTGGAAACACCATATATTTT. It translates to CASSKRSGDIPGNTIYF.

V is TRBV19 and J is TRBJ2-7; no reliable D call. V lost 0 bases to trimming and J lost 5 bases, with 8 bases between them. Germline V gene sequence: CDR1 LNHDA, CDR2 SQIVND (reference sequence). The CDR3 covers 13 residues. The CDR3 DNA follows: TGTGCCAGTAGTATAGATTTGAGCGACGAGCAGTACTTC. Translating it yields CASSIDLSDEQYF.

This rearrangement joins TRBV6-1 to TRBJ1-5; the D gene is possibly TRBD1 (6 bases). Trimming cost V 2 bases and J 3 bases, with 11 bases left between them. CDR3 length: 15 amino acids. Germline V lookup: CDR1 MNHNS, CDR2 SASEGT. For the CDR3, the DNA is TGTGCCAGCAGTGAAAGACAGGTCCTCAATCAGCCCCAGCATTTT. Its protein is CASSERQVLNQPQHF.

As regards this clone: The same CDR3 also results from other DNA sequences found in this sample. The chain has TRBV15 and TRBJ2-2; D is undetermined. The CDR3 runs to 12 residues. CDR1 LNHNV and CDR2 YYDKDF come from the germline V gene (reference sequence). V lost 5 bases to trimming and J lost 3 bases, with 4 bases between them. CDR3 residues: CATSLDTGELFF. CDR3 nucleotide sequence: TGTGCCACCAGCTTGGACACCGGGGAGCTGTTTTTT.

The chain recombines TRBV7-9 with TRBJ2-1; TRBD2 matches at 11 bases. The CDR3 is 16 residues long. V trimming: 10 bases; J trimming: 7 bases; junction bases outside the gene matches: 15. Germline V gene data show CDR1 as SEHNR and CDR2 as FQNEAQ (reference sequence). CDR3 loop: CATSGTSGWGTNEQFF. In nucleotides, the CDR3 is TGTGCCACCTCCGGGACTAGCGGCTGGGGCACTAATGAGCAGTTCTTC.

The chain links TRBV30 to TRBJ1-3; 8 bases match TRBD1. Germline trimming cut 2 bases from V and 0 bases from J; bases unmatched to any gene: 6. The CDR3 is 16 amino acids. Germline lookup yields CDR1 GTSNPN and CDR2 SVGIG (reference sequence). The CDR3 protein is CAWSRHRGNSGNTIYF. In DNA, the CDR3 is TGTGCCTGGAGTCGCCACAGGGGGAACTCTGGAAACACCATATATTTT.

This chain uses TRBV27 with TRBJ2-1; no firm D call. Germline CDR1 is MNHEY and CDR2 is SMNVEV (reference sequence). V lost 5 bases, J lost 6 bases, and 11 bases lay in between. The CDR3 loop spans 13 amino acids. DNA for the CDR3: TGTGCCAGCAGTATACAACGTATCAATGAGCAGTTCTTC. This codes for CASSIQRINEQFF.

The chain's CDR3 is CASTGEGDYGYTF. CDR3 DNA: TGTGCCAGCACCGGAGAAGGGGACTATGGCTACACCTTC. The rearrangement links TRBV7-9 to TRBJ1-2; D may be TRBD1 (5 bases). Germline lookup yields CDR1 SEHNR and CDR2 FQNEAQ (reference sequence). The length of the CDR3 is 13 residues. V lost 7 bases and J lost 3, with 12 bases in between.

This rearrangement joins TRBV7-9 to TRBJ1-1; 7 bases are shared with TRBD1. CDR3 length: 12 residues. Germline loops: CDR1 SEHNR, CDR2 FQNEAQ (reference sequence). With V trimmed by 5 bases and J by 11 bases, 8 bases remained unmatched. For the CDR3, the DNA is TGTGCCAGCAGCGGGGACAGCCTTCGCGCTTTCTTT. This sequence encodes CASSGDSLRAFF.

The chain combines TRBV19 with TRBJ2-4; D not certain. CDR1 and CDR2 from the germline V gene are LNHDA and SQIVND (reference sequence). The V gene lost 3 bases and the J gene lost 1 base, with 10 bases spanning the gap. This CDR3 region has 15 residues. The CDR3 sequence is CASSIGSLAKNIQYF. The CDR3 region has the DNA TGTGCCAGTAGTATCGGCAGCCTGGCCAAAAACATTCAGTACTTC.

The J gene is TRBJ2-1, the V gene TRBV5-4; D is unclear. Germline-derived CDR1 and CDR2 are SGHNT and YYREEE (reference sequence). V lost 1 base to trimming and J lost 1 base, with 18 bases between them. The CDR3 consists of 18 residues. DNA of the CDR3: TGTGCCAGCAGCTTGCCCTTAAGTGCGGATCCTTCCTACAATGAGCAGTTCTTC. Translated: CASSLPLSADPSYNEQFF.

This chain uses TRBV5-6 with TRBJ1-2; 12 nucleotides align to TRBD1. The CDR3 spans 19 residues. From germline, CDR1 is SGHDT and CDR2 YYEEEE. The V and J ends lost 0 bases and 3 bases, in that order; junction bases with no gene match: 12. CDR3 protein: CASSLAPGTGGVRHYGYTF. CDR3 bases: TGTGCCAGCAGCTTGGCCCCCGGGACAGGGGGCGTCCGTCACTATGGCTACACCTTC.

In its sample, this clone was seen once. The CDR3 protein is CASSPIMKGWQFF. The CDR3 nucleotides are TGTGCCAGCAGCCCAATAATGAAGGGGTGGCAGTTCTTC. This rearrangement joins TRBV9 to TRBJ2-1; tentatively, D is TRBD1 (5 bases). Trimming took off 4 bases at V and 12 bases at J, with 17 bases between the two ends. The CDR3 has 13 residues. CDR1 is SGDLS and CDR2 is YYNGEE in the germline V gene.

The chain uses TRBV5-6 and TRBJ2-1; tentative D call: TRBD1 (5 bases). The ends were cut back, 0 bases at V and 5 bases at J, with 15 bases in the middle. Germline loops: CDR1 SGHDT, CDR2 YYEEEE. CDR3 length equals 16 residues. CDR3 DNA: TGTGCCAGCAGCTTGGAGCTTGCAGGGATACACAATGAGCAGTTCTTC. It encodes CASSLELAGIHNEQFF.

The J gene is TRBJ2-1, the V gene TRBV29-1; 9 nucleotides align to TRBD2. Germline CDR1 and CDR2: SQVTM and ANQGSEA. V lost 5 bases and J lost 5; bases outside the gene matches: 10. CDR3 size: 15 residues. CDR3 residues: CSVWGGRVENNEQFF. The DNA of the CDR3 is TGCAGCGTTTGGGGCGGGAGGGTTGAAAACAATGAGCAGTTCTTC.